These T cell receptor beta chains were read from a single sample in a study of cytomegalovirus exposure and HLA in healthy donors. Produced via immunoSEQ multiplex PCR; TCRdb's table is partial and in-frame only. The data show about 180,000 clones, around 79% seen once. Sequencing was carried out using PBMCs. The receptors come from a woman aged 40 to 50 in good health and CMV-seronegative. The CDR3 runs from the conserved cysteine through the conserved F or W. The order of the fields is clone size, D gene, V gene, J gene, CDR3 protein, CDR3 DNA. D genes are given only for firm matches. Rows give clone size only sometimes, using once, few, many, or a class for an expanded clone.

clone size: NA; D gene: NA; V gene: TRBV7-9; J gene: TRBJ2-7; CDR3 protein: CASSLGSYEQYF; CDR3 DNA: TGTGCCAGCAGCTTAGGGAGCTACGAGCAGTACTTC
clone size: NA; D gene: NA; V gene: TRBV7-9; J gene: TRBJ1-4; CDR3 protein: CASSFHIPNEKLFF; CDR3 DNA: TGTGCCAGCAGCTTCCACATCCCCAATGAAAAACTGTTTTTT
clone size: NA; D gene: NA; V gene: TRBV9; J gene: TRBJ1-1; CDR3 protein: CASSVLSRETEAFF; CDR3 DNA: TGTGCCAGCAGCGTACTTTCCCGGGAAACTGAAGCTTTCTTT
clone size: NA; D gene: NA; V gene: TRBV6-1; J gene: TRBJ2-7; CDR3 protein: CASSEGAAGYEQYF; CDR3 DNA: TGTGCCAGCAGTGAAGGGGCGGCGGGGTACGAGCAGTACTTC
clone size: NA; D gene: TRBD1; V gene: TRBV6-1; J gene: TRBJ1-5; CDR3 protein: CASSVQGAGGQPQHF; CDR3 DNA: TGTGCCAGCAGTGTACAGGGGGCCGGGGGTCAGCCCCAGCATTTT
clone size: few; D gene: TRBD1; V gene: TRBV6-1; J gene: TRBJ1-4; CDR3 protein: CASSEFGTVELFF; CDR3 DNA: TGTGCCAGCAGTGAATTCGGGACAGTGGAACTGTTTTTT
clone size: few; D gene: TRBD1; V gene: TRBV6-1; J gene: TRBJ2-1; CDR3 protein: CASSEIQGNNEQFF; CDR3 DNA: TGTGCCAGCAGTGAAATACAGGGGAACAATGAGCAGTTCTTC
clone size: NA; D gene: TRBD2; V gene: TRBV27; J gene: TRBJ2-5; CDR3 protein: CASRELGGRVETQYF; CDR3 DNA: TGTGCCAGCCGAGAGCTTGGAGGGAGGGTAGAGACCCAGTACTTC
clone size: NA; D gene: NA; V gene: TRBV29-1; J gene: TRBJ1-2; CDR3 protein: CRALRCYGYTF; CDR3 DNA: TGCAGAGCCTTGCGGTGCTATGGCTACACCTTC
clone size: NA; D gene: NA; V gene: TRBV4-1; J gene: TRBJ2-1; CDR3 protein: CASSQDVRGTQQFF; CDR3 DNA: TGCGCCAGCAGCCAAGATGTACGCGGGACCCAGCAGTTCTTC
clone size: few; D gene: NA; V gene: TRBV15; J gene: TRBJ2-6; CDR3 protein: CATSSSWDTGANVLTF; CDR3 DNA: TGTGCCACCAGCAGTTCCTGGGACACTGGGGCCAACGTCCTGACTTTC
clone size: NA; D gene: NA; V gene: TRBV6-1; J gene: TRBJ1-2; CDR3 protein: CASSESGGENYGYTF; CDR3 DNA: TGTGCCAGCAGTGAATCGGGAGGGGAAAACTATGGCTACACCTTC
clone size: NA; D gene: NA; V gene: TRBV5-1; J gene: TRBJ1-3; CDR3 protein: CASSLGGYGNTIYF; CDR3 DNA: TGCGCCAGCAGCTTAGGAGGCTATGGAAACACCATATATTTT
clone size: NA; D gene: NA; V gene: TRBV5-1; J gene: TRBJ2-1; CDR3 protein: CASTPGGFTNEQFF; CDR3 DNA: TGCGCCAGCACTCCTGGGGGGTTTACGAATGAGCAGTTCTTC
clone size: NA; D gene: NA; V gene: TRBV11-1; J gene: TRBJ2-7; CDR3 protein: CASSRGLSYEQYF; CDR3 DNA: TGTGCCAGCAGTCGAGGGTTGAGCTACGAGCAGTACTTC
clone size: NA; D gene: TRBD2; V gene: TRBV27; J gene: TRBJ2-3; CDR3 protein: CASSFYGLAGAKSTDTQYF; CDR3 DNA: TGTGCCAGCAGTTTCTATGGACTAGCGGGGGCCAAAAGCACAGATACGCAGTATTTT
clone size: NA; D gene: TRBD2; V gene: TRBV9; J gene: TRBJ2-2; CDR3 protein: CASSPNLGRAIGELFF; CDR3 DNA: TGTGCCAGCAGCCCAAATCTCGGGAGGGCTATCGGGGAGCTGTTTTTT
clone size: few; D gene: NA; V gene: TRBV5-6; J gene: TRBJ2-7; CDR3 protein: CASSLGTGNYEQYF; CDR3 DNA: TGTGCCAGCAGCTTGGGGACGGGGAACTACGAGCAGTACTTC
clone size: NA; D gene: NA; V gene: TRBV30; J gene: TRBJ1-3; CDR3 protein: CAWSGGDWGNTIYF; CDR3 DNA: TGTGCCTGGAGTGGGGGGGACTGGGGAAACACCATATATTTT
clone size: NA; D gene: NA; V gene: TRBV5-1; J gene: TRBJ2-3; CDR3 protein: CASREEGQNRDTQYF; CDR3 DNA: TGCGCCAGCAGGGAGGAGGGGCAAAATCGGGATACGCAGTATTTT
clone size: NA; D gene: NA; V gene: TRBV15; J gene: TRBJ1-2; CDR3 protein: CATSREQGGSYGYTF; CDR3 DNA: TGTGCCACCAGCAGAGAACAGGGTGGAAGCTATGGCTACACCTTC
clone size: NA; D gene: NA; V gene: TRBV10-3; J gene: TRBJ1-2; CDR3 protein: CAISESYREYGYTF; CDR3 DNA: TGTGCCATCAGTGAGTCATACAGAGAGTATGGCTACACCTTC
clone size: once; D gene: TRBD2; V gene: TRBV6-1; J gene: TRBJ2-7; CDR3 protein: CASSEARGGKVYEQYF; CDR3 DNA: TGTGCCAGCAGTGAAGCCCGGGGGGGGAAGGTTTACGAGCAGTACTTC
clone size: NA; D gene: TRBD1; V gene: TRBV10-3; J gene: TRBJ2-7; CDR3 protein: CAINPGGNEQYF; CDR3 DNA: TGTGCCATCAATCCAGGGGGAAACGAGCAGTACTTC